This T cell receptor (beta chain) came from a study of blood T cell repertoires in COVID-19. For the study at large: COVID-19 samples from acute and convalescent phases originated in the United States, Italy and Spain. Sources were T cells, B-cell-depleted T cells, or PBMCs; the material itself was cDNA or gDNA.

This clone was found a few times. Germline V gene lookup returns CDR1 SGDLS and CDR2 YYNGEE. This CDR3 has 15 residues. V dropped 4 bases and J dropped 0 bases, with 14 bases sitting between them. Source study methods: Estimation of nucleated cell counts was performed using reference gene primer amplification. TCRdb's copy holds only in-frame clones and misses some; the assay was immunoSEQ multiplex PCR. From that table come the V and J calls and clone size; the DNA was used to work out D and trimming. The sample has roughly 77,000 clones, under 85% seen once. This sequence joins TRBV9 and TRBJ2-7; TRBD2 is a possible D gene (6 bases). The source of this sequence is a human donor in a cohort sampled during active COVID-19. The sequenced material came from peripheral blood. The CDR3 protein is CASSPRGGSSYEQYF. DNA of the CDR3: TGTGCCAGCAGCCCTCGGGGAGGAAGCTCCTACGAGCAGTACTTC.